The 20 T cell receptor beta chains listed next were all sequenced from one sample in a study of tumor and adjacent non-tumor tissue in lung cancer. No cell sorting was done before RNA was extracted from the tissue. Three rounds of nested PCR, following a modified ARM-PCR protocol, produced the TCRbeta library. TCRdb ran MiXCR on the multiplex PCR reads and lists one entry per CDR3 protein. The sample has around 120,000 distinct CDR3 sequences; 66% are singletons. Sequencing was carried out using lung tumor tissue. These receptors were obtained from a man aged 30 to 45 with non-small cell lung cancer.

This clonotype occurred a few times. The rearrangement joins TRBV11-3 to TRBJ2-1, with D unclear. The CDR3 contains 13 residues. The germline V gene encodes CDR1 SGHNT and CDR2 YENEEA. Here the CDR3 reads CPNSPTPGNEQFF. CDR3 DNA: TGTCCCAATAGCCCCACACCTGGCAATGAGCAGTTCTTC.

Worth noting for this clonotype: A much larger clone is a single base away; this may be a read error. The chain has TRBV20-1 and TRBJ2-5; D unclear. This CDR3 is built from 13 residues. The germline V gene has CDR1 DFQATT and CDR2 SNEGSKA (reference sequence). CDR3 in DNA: TGCAGTGTTAGAGAGACGGTGCAAGAGACCCAGTACTTC. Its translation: CSVRETVQETQYF.

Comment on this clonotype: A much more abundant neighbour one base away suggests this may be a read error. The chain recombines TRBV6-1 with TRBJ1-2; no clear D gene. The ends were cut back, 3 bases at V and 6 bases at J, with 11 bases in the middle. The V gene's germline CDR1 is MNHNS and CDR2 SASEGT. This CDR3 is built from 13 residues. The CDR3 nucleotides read TGTGCCAGCAGTGACAGACATGGAGATGGCTACACCTTC. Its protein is CASSDRHGDGYTF.

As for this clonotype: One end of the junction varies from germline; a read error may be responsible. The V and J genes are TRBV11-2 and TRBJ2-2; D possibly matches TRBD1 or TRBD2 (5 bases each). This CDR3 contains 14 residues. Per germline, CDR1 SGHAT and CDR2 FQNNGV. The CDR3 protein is CANSSGPNTGELFF. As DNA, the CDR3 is TGTGCCAACAGCTCGGGACCTAACACCGGGGAGCTGTTTTTT.

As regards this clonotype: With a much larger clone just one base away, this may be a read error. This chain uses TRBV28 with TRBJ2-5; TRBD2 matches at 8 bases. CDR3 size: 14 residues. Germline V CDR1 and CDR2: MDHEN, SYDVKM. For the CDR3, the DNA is TGTGCCAGCAGTTTGGGCGGGGGGCGGGAGAGCCAGTACTTC. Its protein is CASSLGGGRESQYF. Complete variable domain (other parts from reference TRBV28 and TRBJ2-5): DVKVTQSSRYLVKRTGEKVFLECVQDMDHENMFWYRQDPGLGLRLIYFSYDVKMKEKGDIPEGYSVSREKKERFSLILESASTNQTSMYLCASSLGGGRESQYFGPGTRLLVL.

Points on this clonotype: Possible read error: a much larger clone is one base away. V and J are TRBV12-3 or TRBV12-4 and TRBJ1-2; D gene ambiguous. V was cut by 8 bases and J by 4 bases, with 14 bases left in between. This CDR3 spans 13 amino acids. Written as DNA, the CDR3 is TGTGCCAGCTCTCATGGCGAGGGCTATGGCTACACCTTC. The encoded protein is CASSHGEGYGYTF.

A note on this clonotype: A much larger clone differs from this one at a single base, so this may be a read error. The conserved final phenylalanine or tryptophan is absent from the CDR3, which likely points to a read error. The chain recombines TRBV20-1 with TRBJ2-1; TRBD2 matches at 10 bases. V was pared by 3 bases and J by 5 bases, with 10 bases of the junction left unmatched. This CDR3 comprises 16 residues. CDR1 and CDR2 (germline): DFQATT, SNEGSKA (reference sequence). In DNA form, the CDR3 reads TGCAGTGCTAGGCCCCGAAGGACTAGCGGAAACAATGAGCAGTTCCTC. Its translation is CSARPRRTSGNNEQFL.

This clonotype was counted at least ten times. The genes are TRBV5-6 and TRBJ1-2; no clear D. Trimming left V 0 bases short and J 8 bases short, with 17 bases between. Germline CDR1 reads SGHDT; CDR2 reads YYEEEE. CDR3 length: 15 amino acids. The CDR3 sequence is CASSLGGRILPGYTF. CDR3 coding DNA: TGTGCCAGCAGCTTGGGTGGACGGATCCTCCCGGGCTACACCTTC.

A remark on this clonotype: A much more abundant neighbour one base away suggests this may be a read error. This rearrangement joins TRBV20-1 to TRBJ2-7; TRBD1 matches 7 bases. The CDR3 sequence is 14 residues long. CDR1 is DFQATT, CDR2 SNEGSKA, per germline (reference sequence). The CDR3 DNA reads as TGCGGTGCTTCAAAAACCAGGGGGACCGACGAGCAGTACTTC. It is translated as CGASKTRGTDEQYF.

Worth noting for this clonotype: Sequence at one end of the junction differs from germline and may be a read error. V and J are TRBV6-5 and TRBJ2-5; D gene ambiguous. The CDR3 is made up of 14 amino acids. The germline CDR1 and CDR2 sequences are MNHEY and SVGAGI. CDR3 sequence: CASSCDGSIETQYF. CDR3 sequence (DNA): TGTGCCAGCAGTTGCGACGGCAGTATAGAGACCCAGTATTTC.

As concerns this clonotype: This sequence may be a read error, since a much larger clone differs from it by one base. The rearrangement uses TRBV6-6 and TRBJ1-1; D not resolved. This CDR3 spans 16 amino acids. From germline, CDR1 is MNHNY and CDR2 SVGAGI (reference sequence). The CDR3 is CARSYRTTSMNTEAFF. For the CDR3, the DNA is TGTGCCAGGAGTTACCGCACGACCTCTATGAACACTGAAGCTTTCTTT.

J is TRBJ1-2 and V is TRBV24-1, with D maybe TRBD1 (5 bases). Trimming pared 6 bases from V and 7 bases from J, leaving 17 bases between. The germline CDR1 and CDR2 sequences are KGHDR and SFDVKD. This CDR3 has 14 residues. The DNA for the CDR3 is TGTGCCACCAGTAGAACGGGGCCCGAGAGTGGCTACACCTTC. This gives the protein CATSRTGPESGYTF.

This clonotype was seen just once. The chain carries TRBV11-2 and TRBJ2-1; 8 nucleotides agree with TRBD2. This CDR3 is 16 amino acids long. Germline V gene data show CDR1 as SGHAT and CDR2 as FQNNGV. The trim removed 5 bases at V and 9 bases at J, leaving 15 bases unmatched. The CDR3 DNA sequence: TGTGCCAGCAGCCGTACCGGGACTAGGATAGGCCGTGAGCAGTTCTTC. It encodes CASSRTGTRIGREQFF.

CDR3 loop: CASSLGAGEQETQYF. CDR3 bases: TGTGCCAGCAGCTTAGGAGCGGGGGAGCAAGAGACCCAGTACTTC. The chain links TRBV11-3 to TRBJ2-5; 8 bases match TRBD2. With 1 base clipped from V and 2 bases from J, the junction kept 3 bases outside the gene matches. CDR1 is SGHNT, CDR2 YENEEA, per germline. CDR3 length: 15 residues.

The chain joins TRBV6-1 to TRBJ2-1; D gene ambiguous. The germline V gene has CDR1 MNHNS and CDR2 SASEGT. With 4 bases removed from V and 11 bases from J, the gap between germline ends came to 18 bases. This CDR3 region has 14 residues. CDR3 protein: CASSGGSALSKQFF. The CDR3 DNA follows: TGTGCCAGCAGTGGAGGCAGCGCGCTAAGTAAGCAGTTCTTC.

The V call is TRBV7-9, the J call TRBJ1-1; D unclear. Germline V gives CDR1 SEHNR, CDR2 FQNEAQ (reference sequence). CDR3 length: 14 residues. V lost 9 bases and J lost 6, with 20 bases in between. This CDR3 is CASSIALPGSEAFF. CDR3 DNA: TGTGCCAGTAGCATAGCGCTGCCAGGCTCTGAAGCTTTCTTT. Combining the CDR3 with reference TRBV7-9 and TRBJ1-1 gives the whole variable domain DTGVSQNPRHKITKRGQNVTFRCDPISEHNRLYWYRQTLGQGPEFLTYFQNEAQLEKSRLLSDRFSAERPKGSFSTLEIQRTEQGDSAMYLCASSIALPGSEAFFGQGTRLTVV.

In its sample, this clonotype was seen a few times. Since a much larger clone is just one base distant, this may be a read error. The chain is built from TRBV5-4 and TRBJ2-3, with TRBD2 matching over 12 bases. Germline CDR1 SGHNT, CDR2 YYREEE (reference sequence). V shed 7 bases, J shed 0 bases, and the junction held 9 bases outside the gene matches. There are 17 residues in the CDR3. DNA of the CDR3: TGTGCCAGCGGCCCCCAACTAGCGGGGGGCAGCACAGATACGCAGTATTTT. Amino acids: CASGPQLAGGSTDTQYF.

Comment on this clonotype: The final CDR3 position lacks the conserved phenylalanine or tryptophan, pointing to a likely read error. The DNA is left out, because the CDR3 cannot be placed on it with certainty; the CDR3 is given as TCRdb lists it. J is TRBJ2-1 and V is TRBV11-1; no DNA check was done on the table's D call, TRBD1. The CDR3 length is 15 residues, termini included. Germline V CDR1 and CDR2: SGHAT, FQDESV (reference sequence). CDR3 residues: CASSLGMGQNNEQFL.

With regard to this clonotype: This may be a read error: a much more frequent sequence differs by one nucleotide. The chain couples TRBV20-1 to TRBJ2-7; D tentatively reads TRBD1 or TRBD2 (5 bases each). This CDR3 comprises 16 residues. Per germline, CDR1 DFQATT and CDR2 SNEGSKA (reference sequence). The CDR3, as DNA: TGCAGAGGACCCCTCCACCGGGAATTAGGGGCTTACGAGCAGTACTTC. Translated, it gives CRGPLHRELGAYEQYF.

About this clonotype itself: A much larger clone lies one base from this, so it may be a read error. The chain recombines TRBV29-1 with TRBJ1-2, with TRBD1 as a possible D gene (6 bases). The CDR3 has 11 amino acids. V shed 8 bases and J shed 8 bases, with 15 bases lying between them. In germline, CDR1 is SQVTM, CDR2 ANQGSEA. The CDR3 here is CSWSGARGYTF. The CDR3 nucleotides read TGCAGCTGGTCGGGGGCGCGGGGCTACACCTTC.